What follows describes a single T cell receptor (beta chain). The target antigen is unknown. The data derive from a study of OX40 agonist ivuxolimab in advanced cancers. Study details: Dose-escalation patients were diagnosed with hepatocellular carcinoma, melanoma, renal cell cancer or head and neck cancer. Whole-study findings and limits: On average, a greater number of expanded clones characterised CD8+ T cells relative to CD4+.

The protocol was immunoSEQ multiplex PCR, while the TCRdb copy is restricted to in-frame clones and leaves out a portion. Here the sample spans almost 90,000 clones, approximately 91% being singletons. CDR1 and CDR2 (germline): SGHTA, FQGNSA. This CDR3 contains 16 residues. The V gene end was trimmed by 2 bases and the J gene end by 3 bases; junction bases not matched to a gene: 7. The source is an adult with an advanced solid tumor such as melanoma, head and neck, liver or kidney cancer. The chain employs TRBV7-2 and TRBJ2-3; 8 positions agree with TRBD2. Sequencing used CD4+ or CD8+ T cells sorted from blood, obtained in a trial of the OX40 agonist ivuxolimab. CDR3 nucleotide sequence: TGTGCCAGCAGCTTAAGCGGGACTAGAGAAACAGATACGCAGTATTTT. It codes for CASSLSGTRETDTQYF. Full variable domain (rest looked up from reference TRBV7-2 and TRBJ2-3): GAGVSQSPSNKVTEKGKDVELRCDPISGHTALYWYRQSLGQGLEFLIYFQGNSAPDKSGLPSDRFSAERTGGSVSTLTIQRTQQEDSAVYLCASSLSGTRETDTQYFGPGTRLTVL.